One and the same sample provided the 3 T cell receptor beta chains below, sequenced in a study of beta chain features in type 1 diabetes. Expressed TCRB transcripts were sequenced after all isolated RNA was converted to cDNA. TCRdb's table, derived via immunoSEQ multiplex PCR, lists solely in-frame clones and lacks some. This table has hundreds of thousands of clones, about 10% appearing once. Sample: naive CD4+ T cells from blood. These receptor sequences come from a young woman in good health.

This clone was seen only a few times. The V call is TRBV29-1, the J call TRBJ2-1, with D possibly matching TRBD2 (6 bases). CDR3 size: 13 residues. Trimming took 3 bases from V and 8 from J, leaving 14 bases between them. Germline loops: CDR1 SQVTM, CDR2 ANQGSEA. CDR3 sequence reads: CSVDFGSGDEQFF. The DNA for the CDR3 is TGCAGCGTTGATTTCGGGAGTGGCGATGAGCAGTTCTTC.

This clone was detected a few times. The chain carries TRBV6-5 and TRBJ1-2; D remains ambiguous. Germline V lookup: CDR1 MNHEY, CDR2 SVGAGI. The CDR3 contains 14 residues. For the CDR3, the DNA is TGTGCTACCCACGGGAGAGCCAAATTGGGTGGCTACACCTTC. This encodes CATHGRAKLGGYTF.

This sequence joins TRBV2 and TRBJ2-5, with TRBD1 matching over 8 bases. V lost 6 bases, J lost 1 base, and 4 bases stayed unmatched. Germline CDR1 SNHLY, CDR2 FYNNEI. This CDR3 comprises 14 residues. The CDR3 DNA sequence: TGTGCCAGCAGCAGACAGGGGTTCCAAGAGACCCAGTACTTC. Translated, it gives CASSRQGFQETQYF.